The rows below give T cell receptor beta chains drawn from one sample of a study of shared clonotypes between healthy human individuals. Sequenced by immunoSEQ multiplex PCR; TCRdb stores in-frame clones only, minus some. The profile shows about 2.3 million clones, approximately 93% of them singletons. Specimen: naive CD4+ T cells from PBMCs. The receptor set was obtained from a man aged 18 to 30 in good health. Some clones in this sample may be carry-over from other donors' samples. CDR3s include the opening cysteine and the closing phenylalanine or tryptophan. Each record gives: V gene, clone size, J gene, D gene, CDR3 protein, CDR3 DNA. D genes are given only for firm matches. A clone size is listed for some rows: how often the clone was seen (once, few, many), or a class if it is expanded.

TRBV29-1	.	TRBJ1-1	.	CSVGYREAGTEAFF	TGCAGCGTGGGGTACAGGGAGGCGGGCACTGAAGCTTTCTTT
TRBV10-3	.	TRBJ1-5	TRBD1	CAISEDRANQPQHF	TGTGCCATCAGTGAGGACAGGGCCAATCAGCCCCAGCATTTT
TRBV15	.	TRBJ1-5	.	CATSRANGKRPQHF	TGTGCCACCAGCAGAGCGAATGGCAAGAGGCCCCAGCATTTT
TRBV12-5	.	TRBJ2-2	.	CASGLVRTGPRTGELFF	TGTGCTAGTGGTTTGGTACGCACCGGGCCCCGAACCGGGGAGCTGTTTTTT
TRBV29-1	.	TRBJ1-5	TRBD1	CSVPRDSRPLTLSRSNQPQHF	TGCAGCGTCCCCCGGGACAGTCGCCCCCTGACCCTATCCAGGAGCAATCAGCCCCAGCATTTT
TRBV5-1	.	TRBJ2-7	TRBD1	CASSPAGGYEQYF	TGCGCCAGCAGCCCGGCAGGGGGCTACGAGCAGTACTTC
TRBV11-2	.	TRBJ2-6	.	CASSSYNVLTF	TGTGCCAGCAGCTCTTACAACGTCCTGACTTTC
TRBV5-1	.	TRBJ2-1	TRBD1	CASSLADDRAYNEQFF	TGCGCCAGCAGCTTGGCCGACGACAGGGCCTACAATGAGCAGTTCTTC
TRBV30	.	TRBJ2-3	.	CACQFTDTQYF	TGTGCCTGCCAATTCACAGATACGCAGTATTTT
TRBV28	.	TRBJ1-6	.	CASRPGGFESPLHF	TGTGCCAGCCGACCCGGGGGGTTTGAGTCACCCCTCCACTTT
TRBV4-1	.	TRBJ2-1	TRBD2	CASSQRSGRNEQFF	TGCGCCAGCAGTCAAAGAAGCGGGAGAAATGAGCAGTTCTTC
TRBV10-3	.	TRBJ1-2	.	CAISGSGYGYTF	TGTGCCATCAGTGGGTCCGGCTATGGCTACACCTTC
TRBV7-2	.	TRBJ2-4	.	CASSPSSNIQYF	TGTGCCAGCAGTCCTAGCAGCAACATTCAGTACTTC
TRBV28	few	TRBJ1-2	TRBD1	CASSQDRANYGYTF	TGTGCCAGCAGCCAGGACAGGGCCAACTATGGCTACACCTTC
TRBV7-2	.	TRBJ1-1	.	CASSFTGTVIEAFF	TGTGCCAGCAGTTTTACCGGGACGGTGATTGAAGCTTTCTTT
TRBV5-1	.	TRBJ2-7	TRBD1	CASSLQGTDEQYF	TGCGCCAGCAGCTTACAGGGGACCGACGAGCAGTACTTC
TRBV5-4	.	TRBJ2-7	TRBD2	CASSWVGGSSYEQYF	TGTGCCAGCAGCTGGGTCGGGGGGTCCTCCTACGAGCAGTACTTC
TRBV28	.	TRBJ1-4	TRBD1	CASSSMGQGVEKLFF	TGTGCCAGCAGTTCAATGGGACAGGGGGTTGAAAAACTGTTTTTT
TRBV28	.	TRBJ2-2	TRBD2	CAAVAGASGTGELFF	TGTGCCGCCGTAGCGGGAGCCAGTGGCACCGGGGAGCTGTTTTTT
TRBV9	.	TRBJ2-2	.	CASSDRARESGELFF	TGTGCCAGCAGCGACCGGGCCCGGGAGTCCGGGGAGCTGTTTTTT
TRBV5-1	.	TRBJ2-3	TRBD2	CASRGLAGAPDTQYF	TGCGCCAGCAGGGGACTAGCGGGAGCCCCAGATACGCAGTATTTT
TRBV19	.	TRBJ2-4	.	CASSMGQVIKNIQYF	TGTGCCAGTAGTATGGGGCAGGTTATCAAAAACATTCAGTACTTC
TRBV6-4	.	TRBJ1-2	TRBD1	CASSDIAGGYGYTF	TGTGCCAGCAGTGACATCGCAGGGGGCTATGGCTACACCTTC
TRBV28	.	TRBJ2-5	.	CASSPRETQYF	TGTGCCAGCAGCCCCAGGGAGACCCAGTACTTC
TRBV19	.	TRBJ2-1	.	CASRRGLASQGGNEQFF	TGTGCCAGTAGGAGGGGTCTAGCGAGCCAAGGGGGCAATGAGCAGTTCTTC
TRBV5-1	.	TRBJ2-4	.	CASRLSLGGNNIQYF	TGCGCCAGCCGACTTTCCCTGGGGGGAAACAACATTCAGTACTTC
TRBV9	.	TRBJ1-1	TRBD1	CASSPRQGAGNTEAFF	TGTGCCAGCAGCCCGAGACAGGGGGCCGGGAACACTGAAGCTTTCTTT
TRBV19	.	TRBJ2-1	TRBD2	CASRSGGSGNEQFF	TGTGCCAGTAGATCTGGCGGGAGCGGCAATGAGCAGTTCTTC
TRBV18	once	TRBJ2-2	.	CASSLRTVGVAGELFF	TGTGCCAGCTCACTCCGGACAGTCGGGGTTGCCGGGGAGCTGTTTTTT
TRBV4-1	.	TRBJ2-2	TRBD2	CASTDEGTSEIGELFF	TGCGCCAGCACTGACGAGGGGACTAGCGAAATCGGGGAGCTGTTTTTT
TRBV28	.	TRBJ1-2	.	CASSESQGYTF	TGTGCCAGCAGTGAGAGTCAGGGCTACACCTTC
TRBV4-3	.	TRBJ2-1	.	CASSPRWGPLNEQFF	TGCGCCAGCAGCCCTCGATGGGGCCCCCTCAATGAGCAGTTCTTC
TRBV25-1	.	TRBJ2-1	TRBD2	CASSDLTSGRPYNEQFF	TGTGCCAGCAGTGACCTCACTAGCGGGAGGCCCTACAATGAGCAGTTCTTC
TRBV19	.	TRBJ2-2	.	CASSMGRDTGELFF	TGTGCCAGTAGTATGGGCAGGGACACCGGGGAGCTGTTTTTT
TRBV18	.	TRBJ2-7	.	CASSPTEAEQYF	TGTGCCAGCTCACCGACAGAGGCCGAGCAGTACTTC
TRBV30	.	TRBJ1-2	.	CAWSEQGYGYTF	TGTGCCTGGAGTGAGCAGGGTTATGGCTACACCTTC
TRBV5-4	.	TRBJ1-4	.	CASSLEGGGIGKLFF	TGTGCCAGCAGCTTGGAAGGGGGAGGAATCGGGAAACTGTTTTTT
TRBV27	.	TRBJ1-1	.	CASRIQGNTEAFF	TGTGCCAGCAGAATACAAGGGAACACTGAAGCTTTCTTT
TRBV28	.	TRBJ2-2	.	CASTSPGNTGELFF	TGTGCCAGCACCTCGCCGGGGAACACCGGGGAGCTGTTTTTT
TRBV30	.	TRBJ1-2	TRBD1	CAWSKTGGRHGYTF	TGTGCCTGGAGTAAGACAGGGGGCAGGCATGGCTACACCTTC
TRBV5-1	.	TRBJ2-3	TRBD2	CASSFLVASGSWGTDTQYF	TGCGCCAGCAGCTTTCTCGTGGCTAGCGGGAGTTGGGGCACAGATACGCAGTATTTT
TRBV7-9	once	TRBJ1-2	.	CASSLFTGTGYGYTF	TGTGCCAGCAGCTTATTCACCGGAACGGGATATGGCTACACCTTC
TRBV7-2	.	TRBJ2-1	TRBD2	CASSPRGGEQFF	TGTGCCAGCAGCCCACGGGGGGGTGAGCAGTTCTTC
TRBV7-2	.	TRBJ2-1	TRBD2	CASREAGSGYNEQFF	TGTGCCAGCAGGGAAGCGGGGAGCGGCTACAATGAGCAGTTCTTC
TRBV27	.	TRBJ1-2	.	CASPRGDYGYTF	TGTGCCAGCCCACGCGGGGACTATGGCTACACCTTC
TRBV15	.	TRBJ2-7	.	CATSRDKSYEQYF	TGTGCCACCAGCAGAGATAAGTCCTACGAGCAGTACTTC
TRBV7-2	.	TRBJ2-2	TRBD1	CASSLMGQGNTGELFF	TGTGCCAGCAGCTTAATGGGACAGGGCAACACCGGGGAGCTGTTTTTT
TRBV6-5	.	TRBJ1-6	.	CASTRTDLYNSPLHF	TGTGCCAGCACCCGGACAGACTTGTATAATTCACCCCTCCACTTT
TRBV27	few	TRBJ1-4	.	CASPPIVNWPLFF	TGTGCCAGCCCTCCCATCGTAAACTGGCCCTTGTTTTTT
TRBV28	.	TRBJ1-3	.	CASIPSWNSGNTIYF	TGTGCCAGCATCCCATCTTGGAACTCTGGAAACACCATATATTTT
TRBV28	.	TRBJ1-5	.	CASSARAGGNQPQHF	TGTGCCAGCAGTGCCCGGGCGGGGGGCAATCAGCCCCAGCATTTT
TRBV18	.	TRBJ1-3	TRBD1	CASSPGQGSTSGNTIYF	TGTGCCAGCTCACCTGGACAGGGGTCGACCTCTGGAAACACCATATATTTT
TRBV18	.	TRBJ1-3	TRBD1	CASSRTGVGNTIYF	TGTGCCAGCTCACGGACAGGGGTTGGAAACACCATATATTTT
TRBV27	.	TRBJ2-1	TRBD2	CASSHRASGSPNEQFF	TGTGCCAGCAGCCATCGGGCTAGCGGGAGTCCCAATGAGCAGTTCTTC